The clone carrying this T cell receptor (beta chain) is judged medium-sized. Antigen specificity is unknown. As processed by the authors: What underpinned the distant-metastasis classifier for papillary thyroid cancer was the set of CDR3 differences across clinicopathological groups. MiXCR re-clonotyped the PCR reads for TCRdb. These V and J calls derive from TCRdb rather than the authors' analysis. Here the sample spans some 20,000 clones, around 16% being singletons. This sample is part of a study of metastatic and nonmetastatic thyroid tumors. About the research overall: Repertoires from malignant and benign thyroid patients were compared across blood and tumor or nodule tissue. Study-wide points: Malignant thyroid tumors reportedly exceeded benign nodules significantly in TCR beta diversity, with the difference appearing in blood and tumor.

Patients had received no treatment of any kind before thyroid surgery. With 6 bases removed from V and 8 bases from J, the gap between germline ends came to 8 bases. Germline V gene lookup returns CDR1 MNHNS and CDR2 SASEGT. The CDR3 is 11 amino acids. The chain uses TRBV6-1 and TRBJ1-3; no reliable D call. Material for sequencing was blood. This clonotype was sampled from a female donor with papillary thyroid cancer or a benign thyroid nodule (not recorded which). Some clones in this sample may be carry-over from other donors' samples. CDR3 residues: CASRSLDTIYF. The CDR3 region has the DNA TGTGCCAGCAGATCACTGGACACCATATATTTT.